Listed below are T cell receptor beta chains from one sample, sequenced in a study of blood T cells in healthy people across ages. TCRdb reprocessed the 5' RACE reads via MiXCR and lists one record per CDR3 protein. The sample carries 950,000 to 1,200,000 distinct CDR3 sequences, more than 30% recorded once. Sequencing used blood. These TCRs come from a man aged 18 to 29 in good health. Each CDR3 is given with its conserved first and last residue. Fields, in order: J gene, clone size, V gene, D gene, CDR3 protein, CDR3 DNA. D genes are given only for firm matches. A clone size is listed for some rows: how often the clone was seen (once, few, many), or a class if it is expanded.

J gene: TRBJ1-5
clone size: .
V gene: TRBV15
D gene: TRBD1
CDR3 protein: CATSPRDRNQPQHF
CDR3 DNA: TGTGCCACCAGCCCCCGGGACAGGAATCAGCCCCAGCATTTT

J gene: TRBJ1-5
clone size: .
V gene: TRBV29-1
D gene: .
CDR3 protein: CSAGRDNQPQHF
CDR3 DNA: TGCAGCGCCGGTCGAGATAATCAGCCCCAGCATTTT

J gene: TRBJ2-5
clone size: .
V gene: TRBV29-1
D gene: .
CDR3 protein: CSVTSRETQYF
CDR3 DNA: TGCAGCGTTACCAGCAGGGAGACCCAGTACTTC

J gene: TRBJ2-3
clone size: few
V gene: TRBV3-1
D gene: TRBD2
CDR3 protein: CASSQDFASGADTQYF
CDR3 DNA: TGTGCCAGCAGCCAAGATTTTGCTAGCGGCGCAGATACGCAGTATTTT

J gene: TRBJ1-2
clone size: .
V gene: TRBV10-3
D gene: TRBD1
CDR3 protein: CAISVGTGNYGYTF
CDR3 DNA: TGTGCCATCAGTGTGGGGACAGGAAACTATGGCTACACCTTC

J gene: TRBJ2-3
clone size: .
V gene: TRBV5-1
D gene: .
CDR3 protein: CASSHRDWYTDTQYF
CDR3 DNA: TGCGCCAGCAGTCATCGGGACTGGTACACAGATACGCAGTATTTT

J gene: TRBJ2-2
clone size: .
V gene: TRBV7-8
D gene: .
CDR3 protein: CASIINQNTGELFF
CDR3 DNA: TGTGCCAGCATCATTAATCAGAACACCGGGGAGCTGTTTTTT

J gene: TRBJ2-1
clone size: .
V gene: TRBV12-3/TRBV12-4
D gene: TRBD2
CDR3 protein: CASSGTSGRGEQFF
CDR3 DNA: TGTGCCAGCAGTGGGACTAGCGGGCGGGGGGAGCAGTTCTTC

J gene: TRBJ1-1
clone size: .
V gene: TRBV28
D gene: .
CDR3 protein: CASTPGVRGNTEAFF
CDR3 DNA: TGTGCCAGCACCCCAGGGGTAAGGGGGAACACTGAAGCTTTCTTT

J gene: TRBJ1-4
clone size: few
V gene: TRBV29-1
D gene: TRBD1
CDR3 protein: CSVKPGQGIEKLFF
CDR3 DNA: TGCAGCGTTAAGCCAGGACAGGGCATTGAAAAACTGTTTTTT

J gene: TRBJ2-1
clone size: few
V gene: TRBV20-1
D gene: .
CDR3 protein: CSAREPYNEQFF
CDR3 DNA: TGCAGTGCTAGGGAACCCTACAATGAGCAGTTCTTC

J gene: TRBJ2-3
clone size: .
V gene: TRBV25-1
D gene: .
CDR3 protein: CASSEYIYNPSTDTQYF
CDR3 DNA: TGTGCCAGCAGTGAATATATATATAATCCTAGCACAGATACGCAGTATTTT

J gene: TRBJ2-1
clone size: many
V gene: TRBV29-1
D gene: .
CDR3 protein: CSVEATLTYNEQFF
CDR3 DNA: TGCAGCGTTGAAGCCACTTTAACCTACAATGAGCAGTTCTTC

J gene: TRBJ1-1
clone size: .
V gene: TRBV7-9
D gene: TRBD1
CDR3 protein: CASSLYRDSMNPEAFF
CDR3 DNA: TGTGCCAGCAGCTTGTATCGGGACAGCATGAACCCTGAAGCTTTCTTT

J gene: TRBJ1-2
clone size: few
V gene: TRBV10-3
D gene: TRBD1
CDR3 protein: CANRDRNYGYTF
CDR3 DNA: TGTGCCAACAGGGACAGAAACTATGGCTACACCTTC

J gene: TRBJ1-4
clone size: .
V gene: TRBV4-2
D gene: TRBD1
CDR3 protein: CASRLTGGNEKLFF
CDR3 DNA: TGTGCCAGCAGGCTTACAGGGGGTAATGAAAAACTGTTTTTT

J gene: TRBJ1-4
clone size: many
V gene: TRBV4-3
D gene: .
CDR3 protein: CASSPRRSDNEKLFF
CDR3 DNA: TGCGCCAGCAGCCCCCGGCGCAGTGACAATGAAAAACTGTTTTTT

J gene: TRBJ2-3
clone size: few
V gene: TRBV30
D gene: TRBD1
CDR3 protein: CAWSVGQGADTQYF
CDR3 DNA: TGTGCCTGGAGTGTAGGACAGGGGGCAGATACGCAGTATTTT

J gene: TRBJ1-4
clone size: few
V gene: TRBV10-3
D gene: TRBD1
CDR3 protein: CAISPGQGANEKLFF
CDR3 DNA: TGTGCCATCAGTCCCGGACAGGGGGCTAATGAAAAACTGTTTTTT

J gene: TRBJ1-5
clone size: few
V gene: TRBV20-1
D gene: .
CDR3 protein: CSVNRVGNQPQHF
CDR3 DNA: TGCAGTGTCAACAGAGTGGGGAATCAGCCCCAGCATTTT

J gene: TRBJ2-3
clone size: .
V gene: TRBV7-2
D gene: .
CDR3 protein: CASTVPSVTDTQYF
CDR3 DNA: TGTGCCAGCACCGTACCCTCGGTCACAGATACGCAGTATTTT

J gene: TRBJ2-3
clone size: .
V gene: TRBV28
D gene: .
CDR3 protein: CASSLYPGTQYF
CDR3 DNA: TGTGCCAGCAGTTTATACCCGGGGACGCAGTATTTT

J gene: TRBJ2-3
clone size: .
V gene: TRBV20-1
D gene: TRBD2
CDR3 protein: CSARVLKRGGTDTQYF
CDR3 DNA: TGCAGTGCTAGAGTGTTGAAGCGGGGGGGCACAGATACGCAGTATTTT

J gene: TRBJ1-2
clone size: .
V gene: TRBV6-1
D gene: .
CDR3 protein: CASRWSDPTSAGGGYTF
CDR3 DNA: TGTGCCAGCAGGTGGTCAGATCCGACCTCCGCGGGGGGTGGCTACACCTTC

J gene: TRBJ1-4
clone size: .
V gene: TRBV29-1
D gene: .
CDR3 protein: CSVGQTTNEKLFF
CDR3 DNA: TGCAGCGTTGGTCAGACAACTAATGAAAAACTGTTTTTT

J gene: TRBJ1-5
clone size: .
V gene: TRBV20-1
D gene: .
CDR3 protein: CTGGGNQPQHF
CDR3 DNA: TGCACCGGGGGAGGCAATCAGCCCCAGCATTTT

J gene: TRBJ2-1
clone size: few
V gene: TRBV12-3/TRBV12-4
D gene: TRBD1
CDR3 protein: CASRHKGGASYNEQFF
CDR3 DNA: TGTGCCAGCAGACATAAAGGGGGCGCCTCCTACAATGAGCAGTTCTTC

J gene: TRBJ2-1
clone size: .
V gene: TRBV12-3/TRBV12-4
D gene: .
CDR3 protein: CASSSPVHTGSEQFF
CDR3 DNA: TGTGCCAGCAGTTCCCCCGTACACACAGGGAGTGAGCAGTTCTTC

J gene: TRBJ1-4
clone size: few
V gene: TRBV3-1
D gene: .
CDR3 protein: CASSQDGGEKLFF
CDR3 DNA: TGTGCCAGCAGCCAAGATGGGGGTGAAAAACTGTTTTTT

J gene: TRBJ2-7
clone size: .
V gene: TRBV29-1
D gene: .
CDR3 protein: CSVHLTESSDEQYF
CDR3 DNA: TGCAGCGTCCACTTGACAGAGAGCTCCGACGAGCAGTACTTC

J gene: TRBJ2-5
clone size: .
V gene: TRBV7-2
D gene: .
CDR3 protein: CASSRETEADQYF
CDR3 DNA: TGTGCCAGCAGTAGGGAGACGGAAGCGGACCAGTACTTC

J gene: TRBJ1-4
clone size: .
V gene: TRBV7-6
D gene: .
CDR3 protein: CASSSQAGNEKLFF
CDR3 DNA: TGTGCCAGCAGCTCTCAGGCAGGGAATGAAAAACTGTTTTTT

J gene: TRBJ2-1
clone size: .
V gene: TRBV2
D gene: .
CDR3 protein: CASSGRDTQAYNEQFF
CDR3 DNA: TGTGCCAGCAGTGGACGGGACACCCAAGCCTACAATGAGCAGTTCTTC

J gene: TRBJ1-1
clone size: .
V gene: TRBV15
D gene: TRBD1
CDR3 protein: CATYDREGMNTEAFF
CDR3 DNA: TGTGCCACCTACGACAGGGAGGGAATGAACACTGAAGCTTTCTTT

J gene: TRBJ1-1
clone size: .
V gene: TRBV10-3
D gene: TRBD1
CDR3 protein: CATVGQKNTEAFF
CDR3 DNA: TGTGCCACCGTGGGACAGAAGAACACTGAAGCTTTCTTT

J gene: TRBJ1-1
clone size: .
V gene: TRBV3-1
D gene: .
CDR3 protein: CASSRRQKMNTEAFF
CDR3 DNA: TGTGCCAGCAGCCGGAGACAGAAAATGAACACTGAAGCTTTCTTT

J gene: TRBJ1-4
clone size: .
V gene: TRBV6-6
D gene: .
CDR3 protein: CASSYVTNEKLFF
CDR3 DNA: TGTGCCAGCAGTTACGTGACTAATGAAAAACTGTTTTTT

J gene: TRBJ2-1
clone size: few
V gene: TRBV4-3
D gene: .
CDR3 protein: CASSQGFPHNEQFF
CDR3 DNA: TGCGCCAGCAGCCAAGGGTTTCCTCACAATGAGCAGTTCTTC

J gene: TRBJ1-2
clone size: few
V gene: TRBV27
D gene: TRBD1
CDR3 protein: CASSLKNEPGQPDYGYTF
CDR3 DNA: TGTGCCAGCAGTCTGAAGAATGAACCGGGACAGCCAGATTATGGCTACACCTTC

J gene: TRBJ2-3
clone size: .
V gene: TRBV6-1
D gene: TRBD1
CDR3 protein: CASRNPGQGTDTQYF
CDR3 DNA: TGTGCCAGCAGAAACCCGGGACAGGGGACAGATACGCAGTATTTT

J gene: TRBJ2-3
clone size: .
V gene: TRBV2
D gene: .
CDR3 protein: CASSGDGIHSHTQYF
CDR3 DNA: TGTGCCAGCAGCGGGGATGGGATCCATTCTCATACGCAGTATTTT

J gene: TRBJ2-7
clone size: .
V gene: TRBV5-1
D gene: .
CDR3 protein: CASSVTETSYEQYF
CDR3 DNA: TGCGCCAGCAGCGTAACGGAAACCTCCTACGAGCAGTACTTC

J gene: TRBJ1-5
clone size: once
V gene: TRBV19
D gene: TRBD1
CDR3 protein: CASSMDRAVNQPQHF
CDR3 DNA: TGTGCCAGTAGTATGGACAGGGCCGTCAATCAGCCCCAGCATTTT

J gene: TRBJ2-7
clone size: few
V gene: TRBV20-1
D gene: .
CDR3 protein: CSVTRTAAYEQYF
CDR3 DNA: TGCAGTGTTACCAGGACAGCGGCCTACGAGCAGTACTTC

J gene: TRBJ2-5
clone size: few
V gene: TRBV6-5
D gene: .
CDR3 protein: CASSYSTEGTQYF
CDR3 DNA: TGTGCCAGCAGTTACTCGACCGAGGGGACCCAGTACTTC

J gene: TRBJ1-1
clone size: .
V gene: TRBV18
D gene: TRBD1
CDR3 protein: CASSRSTGEGTEAFF
CDR3 DNA: TGTGCCAGCTCACGATCGACAGGGGAGGGTACTGAAGCTTTCTTT